This note documents a single T cell receptor beta chain sequence. The record originates from a study of blood T cell repertoires in COVID-19. Study-wide context: The origin of the acute and convalescent COVID-19 samples was the United States, Italy and Spain. PBMCs, B-cell-depleted T cells, or T cells were the source of the cDNA or gDNA that made up the material.

Trimming cost V 3 bases and J 3 bases, with 12 bases left between them. The CDR3 is 15 amino acids. Per the germline V gene, CDR1 is SEHNR and CDR2 is FQNEAQ (reference sequence). In the authors' workflow: Amplification from reference gene primers served as the basis for estimated nucleated cell counts. The data were produced by immunoSEQ multiplex PCR, yet TCRdb's version contains in-frame clones alone and is incomplete. V, J and clone size are those of that table, while D and trimming were read from the DNA. The data contain around 180,000 clones, 80% to 90% of them singletons. Sequenced sample: peripheral blood. This clonotype was obtained from a man aged 40-55 years with active or convalescent COVID-19. J is TRBJ2-1 and V is TRBV7-9, with a tentative D call TRBD2 (5 bases). The CDR3 protein is CASSFPGIGYNEQFF. For the CDR3, the DNA is TGTGCCAGCAGCTTTCCGGGGATAGGCTACAATGAGCAGTTCTTC.